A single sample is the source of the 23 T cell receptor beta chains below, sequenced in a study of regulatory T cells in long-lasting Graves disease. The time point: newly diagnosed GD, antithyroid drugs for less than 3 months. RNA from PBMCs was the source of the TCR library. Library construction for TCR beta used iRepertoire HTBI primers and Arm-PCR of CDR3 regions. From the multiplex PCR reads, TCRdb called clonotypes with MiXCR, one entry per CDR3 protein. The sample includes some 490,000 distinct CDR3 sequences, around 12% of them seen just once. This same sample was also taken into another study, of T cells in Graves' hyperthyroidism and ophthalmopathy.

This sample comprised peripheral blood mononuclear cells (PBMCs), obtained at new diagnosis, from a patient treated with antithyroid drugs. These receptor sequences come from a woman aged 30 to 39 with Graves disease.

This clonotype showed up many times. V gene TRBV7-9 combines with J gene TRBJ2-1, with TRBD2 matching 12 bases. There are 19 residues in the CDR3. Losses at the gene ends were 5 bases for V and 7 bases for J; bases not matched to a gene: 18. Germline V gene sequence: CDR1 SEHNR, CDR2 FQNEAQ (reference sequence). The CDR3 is CASSRTQVASGRALNEQFF. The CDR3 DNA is TGTGCCAGCAGCCGGACCCAGGTTGCTAGCGGGAGGGCCTTGAATGAGCAGTTCTTC.

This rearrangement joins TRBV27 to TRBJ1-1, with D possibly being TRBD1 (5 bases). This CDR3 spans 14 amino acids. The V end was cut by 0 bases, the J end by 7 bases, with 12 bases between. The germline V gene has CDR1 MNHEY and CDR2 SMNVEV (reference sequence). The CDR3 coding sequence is TGTGCCAGCAGTTTATCGTGGACCAGGGATGAAGCTTTCTTT. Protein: CASSLSWTRDEAFF.

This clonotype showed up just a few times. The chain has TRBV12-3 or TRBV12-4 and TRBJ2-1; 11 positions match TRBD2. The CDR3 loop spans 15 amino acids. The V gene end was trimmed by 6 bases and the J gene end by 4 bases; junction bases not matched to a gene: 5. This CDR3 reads CASRIAGGTYNEQFF. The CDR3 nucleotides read TGTGCCAGCAGAATAGCGGGAGGGACGTACAATGAGCAGTTCTTC.

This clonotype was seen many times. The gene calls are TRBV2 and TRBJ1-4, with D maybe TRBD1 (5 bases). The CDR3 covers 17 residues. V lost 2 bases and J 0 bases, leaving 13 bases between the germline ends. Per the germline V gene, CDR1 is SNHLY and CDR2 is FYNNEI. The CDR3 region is CASSETGLHTTNEKLFF. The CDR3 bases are TGTGCCAGCAGTGAAACGGGACTGCACACAACTAATGAAAAACTGTTTTTT.

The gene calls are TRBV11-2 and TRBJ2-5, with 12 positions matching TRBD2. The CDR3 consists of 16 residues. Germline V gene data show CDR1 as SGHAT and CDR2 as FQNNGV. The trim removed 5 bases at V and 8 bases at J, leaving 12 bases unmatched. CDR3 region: CASSLSPTSGRSTQYF. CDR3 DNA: TGTGCCAGCAGCCTCTCTCCGACTAGCGGGAGAAGCACCCAGTACTTC.

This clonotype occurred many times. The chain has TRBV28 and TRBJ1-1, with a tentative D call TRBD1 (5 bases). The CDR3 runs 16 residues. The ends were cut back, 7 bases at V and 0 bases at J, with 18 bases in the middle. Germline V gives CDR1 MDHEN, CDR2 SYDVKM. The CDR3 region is CASKGPGVVVNTEAFF. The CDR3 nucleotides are TGTGCCAGCAAGGGGCCGGGGGTGGTCGTGAACACTGAAGCTTTCTTT.

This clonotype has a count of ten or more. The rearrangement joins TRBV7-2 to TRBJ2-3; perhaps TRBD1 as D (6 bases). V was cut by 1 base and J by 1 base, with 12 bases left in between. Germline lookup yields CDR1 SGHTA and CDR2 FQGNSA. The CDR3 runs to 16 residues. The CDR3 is CASSLVGGPGTDTQYF. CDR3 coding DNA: TGTGCCAGCAGCTTAGTAGGGGGACCAGGCACAGATACGCAGTATTTT.

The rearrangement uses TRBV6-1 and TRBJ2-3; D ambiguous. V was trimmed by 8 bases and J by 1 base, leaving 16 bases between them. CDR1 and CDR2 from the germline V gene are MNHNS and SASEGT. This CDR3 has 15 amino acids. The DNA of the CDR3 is TGTGCCAGCTCCAAAGGGCGCTCAGGCACAGATACGCAGTATTTT. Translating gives CASSKGRSGTDTQYF.

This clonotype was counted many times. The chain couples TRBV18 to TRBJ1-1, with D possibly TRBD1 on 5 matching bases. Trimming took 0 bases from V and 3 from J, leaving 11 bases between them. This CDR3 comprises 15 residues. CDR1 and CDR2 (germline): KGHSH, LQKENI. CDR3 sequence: CASSPPGGRDTEAFF. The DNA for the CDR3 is TGTGCCAGCTCACCACCGGGGGGTCGAGACACTGAAGCTTTCTTT.

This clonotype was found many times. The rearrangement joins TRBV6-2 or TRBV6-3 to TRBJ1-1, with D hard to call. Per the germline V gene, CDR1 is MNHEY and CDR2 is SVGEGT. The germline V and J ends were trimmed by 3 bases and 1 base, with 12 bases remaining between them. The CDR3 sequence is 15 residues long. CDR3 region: CASSYGYHGNTEAFF. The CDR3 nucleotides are TGTGCCAGCAGTTATGGATATCATGGGAACACTGAAGCTTTCTTT.

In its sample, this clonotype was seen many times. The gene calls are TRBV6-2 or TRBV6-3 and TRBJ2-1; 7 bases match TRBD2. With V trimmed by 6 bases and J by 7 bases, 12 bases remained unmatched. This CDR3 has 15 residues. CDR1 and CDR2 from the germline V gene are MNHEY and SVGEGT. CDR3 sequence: CASRGLSGAYNEQFF. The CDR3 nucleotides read TGTGCCAGCAGAGGACTAAGCGGGGCTTATAATGAGCAGTTCTTC.

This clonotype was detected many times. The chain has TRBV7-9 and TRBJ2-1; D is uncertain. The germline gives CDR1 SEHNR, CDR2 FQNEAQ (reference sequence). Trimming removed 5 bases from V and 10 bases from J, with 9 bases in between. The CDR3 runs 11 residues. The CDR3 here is CASSPFAEQFF. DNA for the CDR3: TGTGCCAGCAGCCCCTTCGCCGAGCAGTTCTTC. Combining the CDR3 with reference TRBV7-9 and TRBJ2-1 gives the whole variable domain DTGVSQNPRHKITKRGQNVTFRCDPISEHNRLYWYRQTLGQGPEFLTYFQNEAQLEKSRLLSDRFSAERPKGSFSTLEIQRTEQGDSAMYLCASSPFAEQFFGPGTRLTVL.

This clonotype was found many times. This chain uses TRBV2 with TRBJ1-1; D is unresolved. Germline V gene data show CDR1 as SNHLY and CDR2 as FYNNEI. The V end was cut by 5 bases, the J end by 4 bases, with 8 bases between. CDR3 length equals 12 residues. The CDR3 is CASSYSSTEAFF. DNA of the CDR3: TGTGCCAGCAGTTACAGTTCCACTGAAGCTTTCTTT. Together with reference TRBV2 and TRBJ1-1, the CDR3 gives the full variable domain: EPEVTQTPSHQVTQMGQEVILRCVPISNHLYFYWYRQILGQKVEFLVSFYNNEISEKSEIFDDQFSVERPDGSNFTLKIRSTKLEDSAMYFCASSYSSTEAFFGQGTRLTVV.

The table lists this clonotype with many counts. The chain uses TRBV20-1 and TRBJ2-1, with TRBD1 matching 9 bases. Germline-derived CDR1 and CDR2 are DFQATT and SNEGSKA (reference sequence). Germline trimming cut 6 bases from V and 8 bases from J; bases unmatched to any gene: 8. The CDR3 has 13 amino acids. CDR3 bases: TGCAGTGCGGGTGACAGGGGGGGGTATGAGCAGTTCTTC. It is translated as CSAGDRGGYEQFF.

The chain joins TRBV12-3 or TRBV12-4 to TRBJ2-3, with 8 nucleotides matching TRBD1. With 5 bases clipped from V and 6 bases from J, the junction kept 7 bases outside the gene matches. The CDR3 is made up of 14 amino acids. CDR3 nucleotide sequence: TGTGCCAGCAGTCCCAGGGGGCACATGGATACGCAGTATTTT. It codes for CASSPRGHMDTQYF.

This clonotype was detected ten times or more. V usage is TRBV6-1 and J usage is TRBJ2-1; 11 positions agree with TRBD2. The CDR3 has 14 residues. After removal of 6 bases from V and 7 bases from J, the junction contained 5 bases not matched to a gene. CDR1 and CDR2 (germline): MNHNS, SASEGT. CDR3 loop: CASSVSGRANEQFF. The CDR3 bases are TGTGCCAGCAGCGTTAGCGGGAGGGCTAATGAGCAGTTCTTC.

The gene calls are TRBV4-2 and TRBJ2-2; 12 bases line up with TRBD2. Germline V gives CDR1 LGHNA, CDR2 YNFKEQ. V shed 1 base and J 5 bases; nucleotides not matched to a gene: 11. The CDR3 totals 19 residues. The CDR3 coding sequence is TGTGCCAGCAGCCAAGCCAGGAGACTAGCGGGAGCAGGGACCGGGGAGCTGTTTTTT. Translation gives CASSQARRLAGAGTGELFF.

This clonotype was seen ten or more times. DNA of the CDR3: TGTGCCAGCAGTTTCTGGGGGAAAAGGACCGGGGAGCTGTTTTTT. This sequence encodes CASSFWGKRTGELFF. The genes are TRBV12-3 or TRBV12-4 and TRBJ2-2; D may correspond to TRBD1 or TRBD2 (5 bases each). The CDR3 contains 15 residues. V was shortened by 3 bases and J by 5 bases, with 13 bases between the two germline ends.

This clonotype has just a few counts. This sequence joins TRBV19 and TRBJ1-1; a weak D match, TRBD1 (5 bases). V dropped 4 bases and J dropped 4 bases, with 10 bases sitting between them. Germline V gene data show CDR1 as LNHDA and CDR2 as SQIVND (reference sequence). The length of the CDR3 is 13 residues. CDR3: CASSRDDGTEAFF. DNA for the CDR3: TGTGCCAGTAGTAGGGACGATGGCACTGAAGCTTTCTTT.

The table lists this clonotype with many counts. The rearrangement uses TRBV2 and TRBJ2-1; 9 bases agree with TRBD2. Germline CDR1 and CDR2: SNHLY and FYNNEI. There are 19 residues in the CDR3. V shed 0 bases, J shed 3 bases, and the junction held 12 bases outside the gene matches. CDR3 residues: CASSEAPWTSANFYNEQFF. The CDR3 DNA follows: TGTGCCAGCAGTGAAGCGCCTTGGACTAGCGCGAATTTCTACAATGAGCAGTTCTTC.

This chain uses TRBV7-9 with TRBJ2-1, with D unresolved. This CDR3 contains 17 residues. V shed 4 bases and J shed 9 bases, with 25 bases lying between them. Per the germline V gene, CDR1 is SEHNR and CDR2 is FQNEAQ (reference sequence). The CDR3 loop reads CASSSDPRSIVLFEQFF. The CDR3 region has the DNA TGTGCCAGCAGCTCCGACCCCAGGTCGATCGTTCTGTTTGAGCAGTTCTTC.

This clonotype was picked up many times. The CDR3 loop is CASSQDVGGGGGSTDTQYF. Written as DNA, the CDR3 is TGTGCCAGCAGCCAAGATGTGGGGGGCGGCGGCGGCAGCACAGATACGCAGTATTTT. The J gene is TRBJ2-3, the V gene TRBV4-2; either TRBD1 or TRBD2 may supply D (6 bases each). Germline assignment: CDR1 LGHNA and CDR2 YNFKEQ. The V end lost 0 bases, the J end lost 0 bases, and 19 bases lay between the germline ends. The CDR3 consists of 19 residues.

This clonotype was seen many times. CDR3 amino acids: CASKKEGLWAGELFF. The CDR3 bases are TGTGCCAGCAAAAAGGAGGGCTTGTGGGCCGGGGAGCTGTTTTTT. This chain connects TRBV11-2 to TRBJ2-2; weak D call: TRBD2 (6 bases). Germline V CDR1 and CDR2: SGHAT, FQNNGV. V gave up 7 bases and J gave up 6 bases, with 18 bases separating them. The CDR3 loop spans 15 amino acids.